These T cell receptor beta chains were read from a single sample in a study of cytomegalovirus exposure and HLA in healthy donors. Repertoires were generated with immunoSEQ multiplex PCR, while TCRdb's copy carries only in-frame clones and drops some. The table records about 180,000 clones, roughly 77% of them present only once. Sequencing was done on a sample of PBMCs. The source is a woman in her 30s in good health and CMV-seropositive. The CDR3 runs from the conserved cysteine through the conserved F or W. D genes are given only for firm matches. Size values are once, few and many counts, or a class for expanded clones, and some rows have none.

TRBJ2-7 few TRBV7-9 - CASTAYREQYF TGTGCCAGCACCGCTTACAGGGAGCAGTACTTC
TRBJ1-2 - TRBV6-1 - CASIYWGGYGYTF TGTGCCAGCATCTACTGGGGAGGCTATGGCTACACCTTC
TRBJ2-2 few TRBV7-2 - CASRKGPGTGELFF TGTGCCAGCAGGAAGGGGCCGGGCACCGGGGAGCTGTTTTTT
TRBJ1-3 - TRBV5-1 TRBD1 CASSAGTGPSSGNTIYF TGCGCCAGCAGCGCCGGGACAGGGCCCAGCTCTGGAAACACCATATATTTT
TRBJ2-3 - TRBV5-1 TRBD2 CASSLLLAGGTDTQYF TGCGCCAGCAGCTTGCTCCTAGCGGGGGGAACAGATACGCAGTATTTT
TRBJ2-4 - TRBV7-2 TRBD1 CASSWGQGGTNIQYF TGTGCCAGCAGCTGGGGACAGGGAGGCACAAACATTCAGTACTTC
TRBJ2-7 - TRBV5-6 - CASSFRGGGSYEQYF TGTGCCAGCAGCTTCCGAGGGGGGGGCTCCTACGAGCAGTACTTC
TRBJ2-1 - TRBV6-5 - CASSYVGGEQFF TGTGCCAGCAGTTACGTCGGGGGAGAGCAGTTCTTC
TRBJ2-3 - TRBV6-6 TRBD1 CASRIDREKYF TGTGCCAGCAGGATAGACAGGGAGAAGTATTTT
TRBJ1-4 once TRBV4-2 TRBD1 CASSPRDRAEKLFF TGTGCCAGCAGCCCTCGGGACAGGGCGGAAAAACTGTTTTTT
TRBJ2-5 once TRBV10-1 - CASSESILNRTQYF TGCGCCAGCAGTGAGTCGATCCTAAATCGGACCCAGTACTTC
TRBJ2-3 - TRBV7-2 - CASSPGGTDTQYF TGTGCCAGCAGCCCCGGGGGCACAGATACGCAGTATTTT
TRBJ2-7 - TRBV27 TRBD1 CASSLRAGGFYEQYF TGTGCCAGCAGTTTACGGGCAGGGGGATTTTACGAGCAGTACTTC
TRBJ2-7 few TRBV28 - CASSRNMAYEQYF TGTGCCAGCAGCCGTAACATGGCCTACGAGCAGTACTTC
TRBJ2-7 - TRBV5-1 TRBD1 CASSLDGQGATEQYF TGCGCCAGCAGCTTGGATGGGCAGGGGGCGACCGAGCAGTACTTC
TRBJ1-2 - TRBV18 - CASSPPSGMGGYTF TGTGCCAGCTCACCACCGTCGGGGATGGGGGGCTACACCTTC
TRBJ2-1 - TRBV5-1 TRBD1 CASSNLQGANYNEQFF TGCGCCAGCAGCAATCTACAGGGGGCCAACTACAATGAGCAGTTCTTC
TRBJ2-7 few TRBV28 TRBD2 CASSLWVLAGGPGEQYF TGTGCCAGCAGTTTATGGGTACTAGCGGGGGGGCCAGGCGAGCAGTACTTC
TRBJ1-2 - TRBV28 - CASSLVAARYGYTF TGTGCCAGCAGTTTAGTAGCAGCACGGTATGGCTACACCTTC
TRBJ2-1 - TRBV7-2 TRBD2 CASSPGRGGLYNEQFF TGTGCCAGCAGCCCCGGGAGGGGGGGGCTATACAATGAGCAGTTCTTC
TRBJ1-6 few TRBV5-4 - CASSLGSSYNSPLHF TGTGCCAGCAGCTTAGGGAGCTCCTATAATTCACCCCTCCACTTT
TRBJ2-3 - TRBV5-1 - CASRPLGAGTDTQYF TGCGCCAGCCGCCCGCTAGGGGCAGGCACAGATACGCAGTATTTT
TRBJ2-7 - TRBV5-6 - CASRLLGVREQYF TGTGCCAGCAGATTATTAGGGGTTAGAGAGCAGTACTTC
TRBJ2-3 - TRBV2 - CASSGTYTDTQYF TGTGCCAGCAGTGGGACTTACACAGATACGCAGTATTTT
TRBJ1-5 few TRBV7-9 TRBD1 CSSSLGDRAQHF TGTTCCAGCAGCTTAGGGGACAGGGCCCAGCATTTT
TRBJ2-7 - TRBV5-4 TRBD1 CASTSRTGGSYEQYF TGTGCCAGCACCTCGAGGACAGGGGGATCCTACGAGCAGTACTTC
TRBJ2-3 - TRBV5-1 - CASSLGGLPGTQYF TGCGCCAGCAGCTTGGGGGGACTGCCTGGGACGCAGTATTTT
TRBJ2-1 few TRBV7-6 - CASSYGGSEQFF TGTGCCAGCAGCTACGGGGGAAGTGAGCAGTTCTTC
TRBJ2-3 - TRBV15 - CATSRGRRVFSTDTQYF TGTGCCACCAGCAGAGGGCGCCGGGTCTTTAGCACAGATACGCAGTATTTT
TRBJ2-2 few TRBV5-4 - CASLRGPGGELFF TGTGCCAGCCTACGAGGGCCTGGCGGGGAGCTGTTTTTT
TRBJ2-1 - TRBV5-4 - CASSLAGKYNEQFF TGTGCCAGCAGCTTGGCCGGGAAGTACAATGAGCAGTTCTTC
TRBJ2-3 - TRBV7-2 TRBD1 CASSPGTGADTQYF TGTGCCAGCAGCCCGGGGACAGGCGCAGATACGCAGTATTTT
TRBJ1-5 - TRBV28 - CASSRGNQPQHF TGTGCCAGCAGCAGGGGCAATCAGCCCCAGCATTTT
TRBJ1-1 - TRBV6-6 TRBD1 CASSRAGQGGDTEAFF TGTGCCAGCAGTCGAGCGGGACAGGGTGGGGATACTGAAGCTTTCTTT
TRBJ1-6 - TRBV9 TRBD1 CASSVRDSYNSPLHF TGTGCCAGCAGCGTAAGGGACAGCTATAATTCACCCCTCCACTTT
TRBJ1-4 - TRBV4-1 TRBD1 CASSQAGQGSEKLFF TGCGCCAGCAGCCAAGCAGGACAGGGGAGTGAAAAACTGTTTTTT
TRBJ2-3 once TRBV19 TRBD2 CASRPLRVAGELSDTQYF TGTGCCAGTAGACCACTCCGGGTAGCGGGGGAACTCTCAGATACGCAGTATTTT
TRBJ2-7 - TRBV7-3 - CASSLKQGFEQYF TGTGCCAGCAGCTTAAAGCAGGGTTTCGAGCAGTACTTC
TRBJ2-3 - TRBV7-8 TRBD2 CASSFVLAGGPDTQYF TGTGCCAGCAGCTTCGTACTAGCGGGGGGGCCCGATACGCAGTATTTT
TRBJ2-3 - TRBV6-4 - CASSVGRGDTDTQYF TGTGCCAGCAGTGTAGGCAGGGGGGACACAGATACGCAGTATTTT
TRBJ1-1 - TRBV7-9 - CASSSPDRVNTEAFF TGTGCCAGCAGCTCACCGGACAGAGTGAACACTGAAGCTTTCTTT
TRBJ2-1 - TRBV15 - CATSRDGPPAAYNEQFF TGTGCCACCAGCAGAGATGGGCCCCCGGCAGCCTACAATGAGCAGTTCTTC
TRBJ1-2 few TRBV5-4 TRBD1 CASSRAGTGNGYTF TGTGCCAGCAGCAGGGCCGGGACAGGAAACGGCTACACCTTC
TRBJ2-7 - TRBV10-3 - CAISEIKGVGNEQYF TGTGCCATCAGTGAAATAAAGGGAGTGGGGAACGAGCAGTACTTC
TRBJ2-1 few TRBV6-1 TRBD1 CASSGRGQGVFVGKYNEQFF TGTGCCAGCAGTGGCCGCGGACAGGGGGTGTTTGTGGGGAAATACAATGAGCAGTTCTTC
TRBJ2-1 - TRBV6-1 - CASSEGLWGPYNEQFF TGTGCCAGCAGTGAAGGGCTTTGGGGCCCGTACAATGAGCAGTTCTTC
TRBJ1-2 - TRBV2 - CASSPGASGYTF TGTGCCAGCAGTCCAGGGGCGAGTGGCTACACCTTC
TRBJ2-7 - TRBV27 TRBD2 CASSLGLAGYEQYF TGTGCCAGCAGCCTGGGACTAGCGGGCTACGAGCAGTACTTC
TRBJ2-3 few TRBV4-1 TRBD2 CASSQDRRGGPDTQYF TGTGCCAGCAGCCAAGATCGGCGGGGGGGCCCGGATACGCAGTATTTT
TRBJ2-5 - TRBV4-1 TRBD2 CASSHQNRASGGKKTQYF TGCGCCAGCAGCCACCAAAACCGGGCTAGCGGGGGGAAGAAGACCCAGTACTTC
TRBJ2-2 - TRBV4-2 TRBD2 CASSQDGDRRLQRGPGELFF TGTGCCAGCAGCCAAGACGGAGACAGGAGGTTACAGCGGGGGCCCGGGGAGCTGTTTTTT
TRBJ2-6 - TRBV19 TRBD1 CASNPGQFSGANVLTF TGTGCCAGTAACCCGGGACAGTTCTCTGGGGCCAACGTCCTGACTTTC
TRBJ2-7 - TRBV14 - CASSQGGNPYEQYF TGTGCCAGCAGCCAAGGCGGAAACCCCTACGAGCAGTACTTC
TRBJ2-5 - TRBV15 TRBD2 CATSRGPRNAGVQSGTQYF TGTGCCACCAGCAGAGGACCCCGGAATGCGGGGGTACAATCGGGGACCCAGTACTTC
TRBJ2-3 - TRBV11-3 TRBD1 CASSPSWGQGPSDTQYF TGTGCCAGCAGCCCCAGCTGGGGACAGGGGCCTTCAGATACGCAGTATTTT
TRBJ2-3 - TRBV12-5 TRBD2 CASQIAGGTPGPADTQYF TGTGCTAGCCAAATAGCGGGGGGAACCCCCGGGCCCGCAGATACGCAGTATTTT
TRBJ1-4 - TRBV5-4 - CASSLAGRGTNEKLFF TGTGCCAGCAGCTTGGCCGGCAGGGGAACTAATGAAAAACTGTTTTTT
TRBJ1-3 - TRBV28 - CASSFGQGINTIYF TGTGCCAGCAGTTTCGGTCAGGGTATTAACACCATATATTTT
TRBJ2-7 - TRBV7-6 - CASSPTGMSYEQYF TGTGCCAGCAGTCCCACGGGGATGTCCTACGAGCAGTACTTC
TRBJ2-5 few TRBV6-6 TRBD2 CASSPGLAGRETQYF TGTGCCAGCAGTCCCGGACTAGCGGGGCGTGAGACCCAGTACTTC